A single T cell receptor beta chain is shown here with its context. Its antigen is unknown. The data are from a study of CD8 T cells in ankylosing spondylitis. Overall study findings and caveats: There was a TCR beta motif, made of several highly homologous variants, that appeared characteristic of ankylosing spondylitis blood. Disease-linked clones bore a CD8+ phenotype and were relatively rare in peripheral blood.

Making the TCR beta libraries involved quantitative 5'-RACE with molecular barcodes. TCRdb itself ran the 5' RACE reads through MiXCR, one entry per CDR3 protein. The sample includes 50,000 to 75,000 distinct CDR3 sequences, roughly 6.1% seen only once; the top ten take around 5%. V lost 5 bases, J lost 5 bases, and 16 bases lay in between. In germline, CDR1 is LNHDA, CDR2 SQIVND (reference sequence). This CDR3 has 15 amino acids. Sequences were obtained from synovial fluid, either unsorted or a sorted T cell fraction (not recorded which). The sequence was obtained from a male donor with ankylosing spondylitis. The chain recombines TRBV19 with TRBJ2-1; TRBD1 might be the D (7 bases). The CDR3 is CASSYQGGVHNEQFF. DNA for the CDR3: TGTGCCAGTAGTTACCAGGGGGGAGTCCACAATGAGCAGTTCTTC.